A single sample gave rise to the 24 T cell receptor beta chains below, sequenced in a study of metastatic and nonmetastatic thyroid tumors. No patient received treatment before thyroid surgery. TCRdb re-clonotyped the PCR reads via MiXCR. The sample lists approximately 37,000 clones; about 16% were seen once. Sequencing used blood. These receptors all come from a female donor with papillary thyroid cancer or a benign thyroid nodule (not recorded which). Some clones in this sample may be carry-over from other donors' samples.

This clone was picked up a small number of times. This may be a read error, as it is one base from a much larger clone. The V gene is TRBV20-1, the J gene TRBJ1-2; D is unclear. Per the germline V gene, CDR1 is DFQATT and CDR2 is SNEGSKA (reference sequence). The CDR3 is 14 amino acids. CDR3 protein: CRVLRCAGRYGYTF. The CDR3 nucleotides are TGCAGGGTCCTAAGGTGCGCAGGCCGCTATGGCTACACCTTC.

The chain is built from TRBV4-2 and TRBJ2-1, with TRBD2 as a possible D gene (7 bases). The CDR3 spans 16 residues. Germline V gene sequence: CDR1 LGHNA, CDR2 YNFKEQ. The V end was cut by 6 bases, the J end by 4 bases, with 19 bases between. The CDR3 is CASSISGGARYNEQFF. The CDR3 DNA reads as TGTGCCAGCAGTATTAGTGGGGGGGCCCGTTACAATGAGCAGTTCTTC.

This clone was observed many times. Other DNA sequences in the sample encode the same CDR3. The chain has TRBV20-1 and TRBJ2-5; weak D call: TRBD1 (5 bases). Germline V gives CDR1 DFQATT, CDR2 SNEGSKA (reference sequence). The CDR3 extends over 15 amino acids. The germline V and J ends were trimmed by 6 bases and 5 bases, with 22 bases remaining between them. CDR3 residues: CSAPTGPGPRETQYF. The CDR3, as DNA: TGCAGTGCGCCGACTGGTCCAGGGCCCCGGGAGACCCAGTACTTC.

This clone was seen a few times. The chain has TRBV27 and TRBJ2-3; D is ambiguous. This CDR3 has 15 residues. The germline V gene has CDR1 MNHEY and CDR2 SMNVEV (reference sequence). V lost 9 bases and J lost 2, with 18 bases in between. CDR3 loop: CARPLLEGFTDTQYF. The CDR3 nucleotides read TGTGCCAGACCACTACTCGAAGGATTCACAGATACGCAGTATTTT.

This clone was counted at least ten times. The V call is TRBV20-1, the J call TRBJ2-3; TRBD2 matches at 10 bases. The CDR3 sequence is 14 residues long. V lost 8 bases to trimming and J lost 6 bases; unmatched junction nucleotides: 11. Germline CDR1 and CDR2: DFQATT and SNEGSKA (reference sequence). In nucleotides, the CDR3 is TGCAGTATATCAAAACTAGCGGGAATTGATACGCAGTATTTT. It encodes CSISKLAGIDTQYF.

This clone has ten or more counts. The rearrangement links TRBV5-1 to TRBJ2-5; 9 bases are shared with TRBD2. V was pared by 2 bases and J by 1 base, with 6 bases of the junction left unmatched. Germline CDR1 and CDR2: SGHRS and YFSETQ. The CDR3 contains 16 residues. Here the CDR3 reads CASSFGAGGTQETQYF. CDR3 DNA: TGCGCCAGCAGCTTTGGGGCGGGGGGGACCCAAGAGACCCAGTACTTC.

The CDR3 region is CASSPWGGRAEAFF. The CDR3 DNA reads TGTGCCAGCTCTCCCTGGGGGGGGCGGGCTGAAGCTTTCTTT. The J gene is TRBJ1-1, the V gene TRBV18, with a tentative D call TRBD1 (6 bases). Trimming pared 6 bases from V and 6 bases from J, leaving 17 bases between. This CDR3 region has 14 residues. Germline V gene lookup returns CDR1 KGHSH and CDR2 LQKENI.

This clone was seen repeatedly, ten times or more. This chain connects TRBV24-1 to TRBJ2-7, with D perhaps TRBD2 (6 bases). This CDR3 comprises 13 residues. Germline V lookup: CDR1 KGHDR, CDR2 SFDVKD. The V end was cut by 9 bases, the J end by 5 bases, with 16 bases between. The CDR3 DNA follows: TGTGCCACCTCCGGGGGTATGCCCCACGAGCAGTACTTC. Encoded protein: CATSGGMPHEQYF.

This clone was observed at least ten times. The sample has other DNA sequences that encode this CDR3 too. The CDR3 DNA follows: TGTGCCAGCAGGTCCCCAGGGGAAAACGAGCAGTACTTC. This encodes CASRSPGENEQYF. This chain uses TRBV9 with TRBJ2-7; D is possibly TRBD1 (6 bases). CDR1 is SGDLS, CDR2 YYNGEE, per germline. V lost 5 bases, J lost 5 bases, and 14 bases lay in between. The CDR3 totals 13 residues.

In this sample, this clone turned up many times. The chain has TRBV18 and TRBJ2-3, with unresolved D. This CDR3 region has 12 residues. From germline, CDR1 is KGHSH and CDR2 LQKENI. Trimming pared 4 bases from V and 1 base from J, leaving 3 bases between. CDR3 region: CASSQGTDTQYF. As DNA, the CDR3 is TGTGCCAGCTCACAGGGCACAGATACGCAGTATTTT.

This clone has only one observation. A read error is possible here, since a much larger clone lies one base away. The chain has TRBV5-4 and TRBJ2-3, with TRBD1 as a possible D gene (7 bases). Germline CDR1 reads SGHNT; CDR2 reads YYREEE (reference sequence). This CDR3 region has 15 residues. CDR3 sequence reads: CAISPPEEGADTQYF. The CDR3 nucleotides read TGTGCCATCAGCCCCCCTGAGGAGGGGGCCGATACGCAGTATTTT.

This clone was recorded at least ten times. The rearrangement uses TRBV3-1 and TRBJ2-1; 7 bases line up with TRBD2. Germline V gives CDR1 LGHDT, CDR2 YNNKEL (reference sequence). The CDR3 length is 13 residues. J gave up 7 bases and V 4 bases, and 4 bases lay outside the gene matches. CDR3 residues: CASSPWTRNEQFF. DNA for the CDR3: TGTGCCAGCAGCCCTTGGACTAGGAATGAGCAGTTCTTC.

This clone was found many times. The rearrangement links TRBV6-6 to TRBJ2-3, with 9 bases identical to TRBD1. Germline V gene data show CDR1 as MNHNY and CDR2 as SVGAGI (reference sequence). This CDR3 has 20 residues. Trimming removed 4 bases from V and 6 bases from J; junction bases left unmatched: 23. The CDR3 DNA reads TGTGCCAGCAGTTCGGACAGGGGTGGTCGGGGACCTAAGCCAGGGGATACGCAGTATTTT. Residues: CASSSDRGGRGPKPGDTQYF.

This clone was observed a handful of times. The V gene is TRBV10-1, the J gene TRBJ2-3; weak D call: TRBD1 (6 bases). The germline V and J ends were trimmed by 3 bases and 0 bases, with 13 bases remaining between them. CDR1 WNHNN and CDR2 SYGVQD come from the germline V gene (reference sequence). This CDR3 region has 16 residues. CDR3 coding DNA: TGCGCCAGCAGTGACGACCAGGGGCCGAGCACAGATACGCAGTATTTT. Its translation: CASSDDQGPSTDTQYF.

This clone was picked up a small number of times. The junction departs from the called germline gene at one end, perhaps through a read error. This chain links TRBV6-5 with TRBJ2-2, with a tentative D call TRBD1 (6 bases). CDR3 size: 14 residues. Per germline, CDR1 MNHEY and CDR2 SVGAGI. CDR3 DNA: TGTGCCAGCAGTTTTATACAGGGACGCTGGGAGATGTTTTTT. Translation: CASSFIQGRWEMFF.

This clone was observed a few times. The V gene is TRBV6-1, the J gene TRBJ1-1, with 9 bases fitting TRBD1. Trimming cost V 6 bases and J 4 bases; bases outside gene matches: 12. Germline V gene lookup returns CDR1 MNHNS and CDR2 SASEGT. The CDR3 consists of 16 residues. Here the CDR3 reads CASSRPLTGGVTEAFF. The DNA of the CDR3 is TGTGCCAGCAGCCGTCCCTTGACAGGGGGTGTCACTGAAGCTTTCTTT.

On this clone itself: In this CDR3 the conserved last residue, phenylalanine or tryptophan, is missing, so a read error is likely. V is TRBV6-6 and J is TRBJ2-7; 9 bases map to TRBD1. The germline gives CDR1 MNHNY, CDR2 SVGAGI (reference sequence). The junction had 3 bases not matched to a gene; V was cut back by 2 bases and J by 1 base. The CDR3 consists of 15 residues. The CDR3 sequence: CASSYRDRVSYEQYS. The CDR3 nucleotides read TGTGCCAGCAGTTACCGGGACAGGGTTTCCTACGAGCAGTACTCC.

This clone was seen many times. The genes are TRBV3-1 and TRBJ1-2; 9 bases line up with TRBD1. Germline trimming cut 4 bases from V and 5 bases from J; bases unmatched to any gene: 5. CDR1 is LGHDT, CDR2 YNNKEL, per germline (reference sequence). This CDR3 has 14 residues. In nucleotides, the CDR3 is TGTGCCAGCAGCCGACAGGGGGAGAGATATGGCTACACCTTC. This sequence encodes CASSRQGERYGYTF.

In its sample, this clone was seen many times. V is TRBV11-2 and J is TRBJ1-3; 9 positions match TRBD1. CDR1 and CDR2 from the germline V gene are SGHAT and FQNNGV. Trimming took 3 bases from V and 0 from J; bases not matched to a gene: 3. This CDR3 region has 16 residues. The CDR3: CASSFRDRVSGNTIYF. DNA for the CDR3: TGTGCCAGCAGCTTCCGGGACAGGGTCTCTGGAAACACCATATATTTT.

The J gene is TRBJ2-5, the V gene TRBV7-2, with 7 bases fitting TRBD2. The J call may be incorrect, as the DNA end agrees better with TRBJ2-1. Germline loops: CDR1 SGHTA, CDR2 FQGNSA. This CDR3 contains 13 residues. CDR3 bases: TGTGCCAGCGCAGTTGGCGGGAGATATGAGCAGTTCTTC. Amino acids: CASAVGGRYEQFF.

There are many counts of this clone. In DNA, the CDR3 is TGTGCCAGCAGCTTTTTGGGGGAGCAGGGGGAGACCCAGTACTTC. Translated: CASSFLGEQGETQYF. The V gene is TRBV7-3, the J gene TRBJ2-5, with D perhaps TRBD1 (6 bases). The CDR3 has 15 residues. Trimming took off 3 bases at V and 5 bases at J, with 16 bases between the two ends. The V gene's germline CDR1 is SGHTA and CDR2 FQGTGA. The entire variable domain, with the rest obtained from reference TRBV7-3 and TRBJ2-5, is as follows: GAGVSQTPSNKVTEKGKYVELRCDPISGHTALYWYRQSLGQGPEFLIYFQGTGAADDSGLPNDRFFAVRPEGSVSTLKIQRTERGDSAVYLCASSFLGEQGETQYFGPGTRLLVL.

This clone was seen at least ten times. The chain has TRBV7-9 and TRBJ2-7; possibly TRBD2 for D (6 bases). The ends were cut back, 5 bases at V and 5 bases at J, with 13 bases in the middle. The length of the CDR3 is 13 residues. CDR1 and CDR2 from the germline V gene are SEHNR and FQNEAQ (reference sequence). CDR3 in DNA: TGTGCCAGCAGCCAGGCGGGGACCCACGAGCAGTACTTC. Protein product: CASSQAGTHEQYF.

This chain's CDR3 is CASSYRFSGNSEAFF. In DNA form, the CDR3 reads TGTGCCAGCAGTTATCGCTTCTCTGGGAATTCTGAAGCTTTCTTT. The gene calls are TRBV2 and TRBJ1-1; D is unresolved. Trimming stripped 5 bases from V and 6 bases from J, with 19 bases between. In germline, CDR1 is SNHLY, CDR2 FYNNEI. The CDR3 consists of 15 residues. Full variable domain (remainder filled in from reference TRBV2 and TRBJ1-1): EPEVTQTPSHQVTQMGQEVILRCVPISNHLYFYWYRQILGQKVEFLVSFYNNEISEKSEIFDDQFSVERPDGSNFTLKIRSTKLEDSAMYFCASSYRFSGNSEAFFGQGTRLTVV.

This clone was seen repeatedly, ten times or more. The V and J genes are TRBV20-1 and TRBJ2-3; D is ambiguous. V dropped 6 bases and J dropped 2 bases, with 12 bases sitting between them. The CDR3 spans 13 residues. CDR1 is DFQATT, CDR2 SNEGSKA, per germline (reference sequence). This CDR3 reads CSARLPSTDTQYF. The CDR3, as DNA: TGCAGTGCCAGGCTGCCCTCCACAGATACGCAGTATTTT.